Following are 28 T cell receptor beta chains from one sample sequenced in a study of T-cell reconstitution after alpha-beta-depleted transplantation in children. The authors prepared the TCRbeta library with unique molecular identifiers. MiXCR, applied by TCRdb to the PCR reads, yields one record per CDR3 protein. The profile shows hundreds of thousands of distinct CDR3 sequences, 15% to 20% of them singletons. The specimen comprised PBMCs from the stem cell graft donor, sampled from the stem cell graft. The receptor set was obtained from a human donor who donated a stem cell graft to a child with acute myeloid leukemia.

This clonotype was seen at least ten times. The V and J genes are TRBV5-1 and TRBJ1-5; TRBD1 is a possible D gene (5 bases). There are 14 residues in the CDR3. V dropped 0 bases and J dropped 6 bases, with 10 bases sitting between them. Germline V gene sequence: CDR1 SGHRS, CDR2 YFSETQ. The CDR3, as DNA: TGCGCCAGCAGCTTGGGTCAGGGCACTCAGCCCCAGCATTTT. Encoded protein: CASSLGQGTQPQHF.

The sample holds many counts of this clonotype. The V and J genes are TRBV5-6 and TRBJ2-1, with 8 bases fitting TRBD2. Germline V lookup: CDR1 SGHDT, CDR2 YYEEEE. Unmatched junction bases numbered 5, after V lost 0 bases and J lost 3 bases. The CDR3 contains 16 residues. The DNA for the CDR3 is TGTGCCAGCAGCTTGGCCGGGGGGGCTTTCTACAATGAGCAGTTCTTC. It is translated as CASSLAGGAFYNEQFF.

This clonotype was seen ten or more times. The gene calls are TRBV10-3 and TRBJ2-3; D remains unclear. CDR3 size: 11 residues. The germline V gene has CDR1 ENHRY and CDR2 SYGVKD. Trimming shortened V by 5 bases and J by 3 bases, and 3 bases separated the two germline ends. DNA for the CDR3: TGTGCCATCAGTAAAACAGATACGCAGTATTTT. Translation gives CAISKTDTQYF.

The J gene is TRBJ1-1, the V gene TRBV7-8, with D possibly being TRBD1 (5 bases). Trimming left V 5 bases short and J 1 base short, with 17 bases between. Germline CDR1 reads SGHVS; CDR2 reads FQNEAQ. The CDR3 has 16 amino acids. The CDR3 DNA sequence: TGTGCCAGCAGCAGAGAGCCGGGACCCACGAACACTGAAGCTTTCTTT. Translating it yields CASSREPGPTNTEAFF.

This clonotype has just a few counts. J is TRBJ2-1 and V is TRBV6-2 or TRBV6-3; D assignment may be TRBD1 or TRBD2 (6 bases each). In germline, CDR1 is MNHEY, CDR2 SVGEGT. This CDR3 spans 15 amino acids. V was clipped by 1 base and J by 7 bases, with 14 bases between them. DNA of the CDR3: TGTGCCAGCAGTTACTTGAGGGGGGCCAGGAATGAGCAGTTCTTC. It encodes CASSYLRGARNEQFF.

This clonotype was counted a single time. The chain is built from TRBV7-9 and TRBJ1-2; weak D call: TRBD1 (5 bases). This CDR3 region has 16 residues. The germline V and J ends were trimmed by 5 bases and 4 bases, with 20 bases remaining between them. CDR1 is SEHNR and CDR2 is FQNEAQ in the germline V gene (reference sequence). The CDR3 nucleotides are TGTGCCAGCAGCCCCCCTCAGGGAAGTTTCGTCTATGGCTACACCTTC. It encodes CASSPPQGSFVYGYTF. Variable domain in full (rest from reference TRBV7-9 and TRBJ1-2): DTGVSQNPRHKITKRGQNVTFRCDPISEHNRLYWYRQTLGQGPEFLTYFQNEAQLEKSRLLSDRFSAERPKGSFSTLEIQRTEQGDSAMYLCASSPPQGSFVYGYTFGSGTRLTVV.

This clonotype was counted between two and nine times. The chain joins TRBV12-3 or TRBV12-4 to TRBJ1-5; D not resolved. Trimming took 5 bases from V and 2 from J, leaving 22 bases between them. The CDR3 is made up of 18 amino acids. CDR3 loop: CASSEVPHITKGNQPQHF. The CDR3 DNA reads TGTGCCAGCAGTGAGGTGCCACATATCACGAAGGGCAATCAGCCCCAGCATTTT.

DNA of the CDR3: TGTGCCAGCAGTGACGCTATCACGAACACTGAAGCTTTCTTT. This gives the protein CASSDAITNTEAFF. The V call is TRBV6-1, the J call TRBJ1-1; D is uncertain. Germline CDR1 MNHNS, CDR2 SASEGT. CDR3 length: 14 residues. V was shortened by 3 bases and J by 1 base, with 9 bases between the two germline ends.

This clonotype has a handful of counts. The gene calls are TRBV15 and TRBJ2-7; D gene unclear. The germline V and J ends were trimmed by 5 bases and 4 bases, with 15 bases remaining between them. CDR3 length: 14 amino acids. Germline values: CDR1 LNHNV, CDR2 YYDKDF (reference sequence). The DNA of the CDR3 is TGTGCCACCAGCCGAGTTAGCAGCCCTTACGAGCAGTACGTC. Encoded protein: CATSRVSSPYEQYV.

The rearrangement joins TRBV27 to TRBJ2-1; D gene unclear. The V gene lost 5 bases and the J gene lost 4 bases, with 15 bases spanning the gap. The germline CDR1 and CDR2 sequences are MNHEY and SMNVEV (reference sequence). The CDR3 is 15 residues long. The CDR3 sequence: CASSRTNGPYNEQFF. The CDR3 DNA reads TGTGCCAGCAGTAGGACGAACGGTCCTTACAATGAGCAGTTCTTC.

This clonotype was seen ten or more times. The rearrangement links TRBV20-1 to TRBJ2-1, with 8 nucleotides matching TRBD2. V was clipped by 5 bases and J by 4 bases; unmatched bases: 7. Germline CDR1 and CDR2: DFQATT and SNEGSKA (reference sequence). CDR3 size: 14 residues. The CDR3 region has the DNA TGCAGTGCTGTCGGGACTAGTAGGTACAATGAGCAGTTCTTC. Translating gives CSAVGTSRYNEQFF.

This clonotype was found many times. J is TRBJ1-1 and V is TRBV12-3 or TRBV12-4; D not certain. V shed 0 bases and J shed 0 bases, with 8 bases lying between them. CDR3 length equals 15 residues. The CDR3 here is CASSLALALNTEAFF. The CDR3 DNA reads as TGTGCCAGCAGTTTAGCGTTGGCCCTGAACACTGAAGCTTTCTTT.

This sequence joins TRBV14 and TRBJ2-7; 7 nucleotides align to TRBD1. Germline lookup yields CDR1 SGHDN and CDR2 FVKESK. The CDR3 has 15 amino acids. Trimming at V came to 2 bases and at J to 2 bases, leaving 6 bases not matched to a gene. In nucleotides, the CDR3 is TGTGCCAGCAGCCAAACGGCGACAGGGACCTACGAGCAGTACTTC. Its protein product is CASSQTATGTYEQYF.

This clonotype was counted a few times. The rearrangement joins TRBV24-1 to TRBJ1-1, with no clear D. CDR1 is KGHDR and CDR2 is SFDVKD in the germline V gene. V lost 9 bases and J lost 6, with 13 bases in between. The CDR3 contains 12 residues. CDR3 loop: CATVLSIAEAFF. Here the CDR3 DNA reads TGTGCCACCGTGCTCAGTATCGCTGAAGCTTTCTTT.

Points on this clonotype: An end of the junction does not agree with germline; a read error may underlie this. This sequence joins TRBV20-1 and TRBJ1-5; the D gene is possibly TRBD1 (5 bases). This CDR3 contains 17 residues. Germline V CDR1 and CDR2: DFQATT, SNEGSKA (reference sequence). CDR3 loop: CCARDRTGPGSNQPQHF. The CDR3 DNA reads TGCTGTGCTAGAGATCGAACGGGACCTGGGAGCAATCAGCCCCAGCATTTT.

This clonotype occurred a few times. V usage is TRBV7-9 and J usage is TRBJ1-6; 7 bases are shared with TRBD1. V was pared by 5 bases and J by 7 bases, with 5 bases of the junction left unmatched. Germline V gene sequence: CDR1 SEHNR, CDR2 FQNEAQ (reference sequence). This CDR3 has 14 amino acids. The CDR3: CASSTDRYNSPLHF. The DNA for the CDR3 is TGTGCCAGCAGCACGGACAGGTACAATTCACCCCTCCACTTT.

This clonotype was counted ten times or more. The CDR3 bases are TGCAGCGTAGACGACTATGGCTACACCTTC. It specifies CSVDDYGYTF. This sequence joins TRBV29-1 and TRBJ1-2; D remains ambiguous. Trimming left V 6 bases short and J 3 bases short, with 5 bases between. The CDR3 has 10 amino acids. Per the germline V gene, CDR1 is SQVTM and CDR2 is ANQGSEA.

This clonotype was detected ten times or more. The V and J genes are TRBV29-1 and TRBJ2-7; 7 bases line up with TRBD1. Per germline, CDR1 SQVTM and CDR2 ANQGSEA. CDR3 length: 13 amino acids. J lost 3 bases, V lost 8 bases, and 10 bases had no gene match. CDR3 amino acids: CSSRQGEDYEQYF. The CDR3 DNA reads TGCAGCAGCCGACAGGGAGAGGACTACGAGCAGTACTTC.

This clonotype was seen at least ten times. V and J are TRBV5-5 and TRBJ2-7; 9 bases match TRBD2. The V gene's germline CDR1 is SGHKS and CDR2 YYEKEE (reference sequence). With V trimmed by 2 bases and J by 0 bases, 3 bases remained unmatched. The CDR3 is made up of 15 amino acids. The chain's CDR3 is CASSFAGGSSYEQYV. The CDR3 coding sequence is TGTGCCAGCAGCTTCGCGGGAGGGAGCTCCTACGAGCAGTACGTC.

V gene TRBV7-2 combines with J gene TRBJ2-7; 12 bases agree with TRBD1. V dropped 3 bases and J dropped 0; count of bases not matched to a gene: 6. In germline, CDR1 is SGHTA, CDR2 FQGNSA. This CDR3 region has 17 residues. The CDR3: CASSLGQGAGVSYEQYV. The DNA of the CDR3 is TGTGCCAGCAGCTTGGGACAGGGGGCTGGTGTCTCCTACGAGCAGTACGTC.

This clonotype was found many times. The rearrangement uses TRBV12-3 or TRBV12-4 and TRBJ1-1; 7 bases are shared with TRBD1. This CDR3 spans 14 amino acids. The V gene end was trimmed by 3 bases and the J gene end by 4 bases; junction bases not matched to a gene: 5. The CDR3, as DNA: TGTGCCAGCAGTTTGACAGGGTCGATCACTGAAGCTTTCTTT. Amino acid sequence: CASSLTGSITEAFF.

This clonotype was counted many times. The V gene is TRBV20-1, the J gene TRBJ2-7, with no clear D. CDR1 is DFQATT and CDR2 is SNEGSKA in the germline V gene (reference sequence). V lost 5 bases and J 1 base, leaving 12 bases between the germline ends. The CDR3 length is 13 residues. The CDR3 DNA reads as TGCAGTGCTCTACACCGGCTATCCTACGAGCAGTACTTC. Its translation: CSALHRLSYEQYF.

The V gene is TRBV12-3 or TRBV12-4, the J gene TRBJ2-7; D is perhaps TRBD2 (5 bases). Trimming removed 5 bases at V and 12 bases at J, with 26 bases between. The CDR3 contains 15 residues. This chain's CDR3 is CASSPESFPGYRGYF. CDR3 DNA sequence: TGTGCCAGCAGTCCTGAGTCATTCCCGGGCTACCGGGGGTACTTC.

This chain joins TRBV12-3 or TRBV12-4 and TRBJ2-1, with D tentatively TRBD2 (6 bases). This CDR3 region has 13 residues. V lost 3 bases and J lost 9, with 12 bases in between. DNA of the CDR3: TGTGCCAGCAGTTTCGGGCGGGGAGGTGAGCAGTTCTTC. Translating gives CASSFGRGGEQFF.

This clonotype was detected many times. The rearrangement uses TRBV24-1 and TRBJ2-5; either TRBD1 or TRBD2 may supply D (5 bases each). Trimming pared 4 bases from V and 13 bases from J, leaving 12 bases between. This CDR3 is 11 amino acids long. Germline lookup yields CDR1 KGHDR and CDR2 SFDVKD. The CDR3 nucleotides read TGTGCCACCAGTGAACGGGACCTTTGGTACTTC. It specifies CATSERDLWYF.

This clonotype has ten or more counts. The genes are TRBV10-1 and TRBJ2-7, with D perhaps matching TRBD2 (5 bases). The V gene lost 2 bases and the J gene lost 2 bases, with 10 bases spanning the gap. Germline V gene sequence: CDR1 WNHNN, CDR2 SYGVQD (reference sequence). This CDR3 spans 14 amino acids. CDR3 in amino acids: CASSERASPYEQYV. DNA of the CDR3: TGCGCCAGCAGTGAGAGAGCTAGCCCCTACGAGCAGTACGTC.

CDR3 loop: CASSFEGVMQYF. CDR3 in DNA: TGTGCCAGCAGCTTCGAGGGGGTGATGCAGTATTTT. This chain connects TRBV7-6 to TRBJ2-3; tentative D call: TRBD1 (6 bases). V was trimmed by 3 bases and J by 11 bases, leaving 12 bases between them. Germline V gene data show CDR1 as SGHVS and CDR2 as FNYEAQ. The CDR3 contains 12 residues.

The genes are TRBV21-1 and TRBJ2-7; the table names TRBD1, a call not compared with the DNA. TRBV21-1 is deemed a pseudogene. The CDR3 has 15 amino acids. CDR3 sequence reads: CASSKEGQGAGEQYV. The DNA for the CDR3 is TGTGCCAGCAGCAAAGAAGGACAGGGGGCAGGCGAGCAGTACGTC.